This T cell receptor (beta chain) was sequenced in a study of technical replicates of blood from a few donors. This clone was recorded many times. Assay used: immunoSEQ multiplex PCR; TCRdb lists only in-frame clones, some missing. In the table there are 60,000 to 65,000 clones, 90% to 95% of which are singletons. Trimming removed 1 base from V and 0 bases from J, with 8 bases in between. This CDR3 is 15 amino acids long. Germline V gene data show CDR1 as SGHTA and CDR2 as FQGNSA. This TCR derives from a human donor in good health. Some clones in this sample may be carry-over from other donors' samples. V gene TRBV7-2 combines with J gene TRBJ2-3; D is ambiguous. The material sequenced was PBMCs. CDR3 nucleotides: TGTGCCAGCAGCTTAGTTGCCGGGAGCACAGATACGCAGTATTTT. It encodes CASSLVAGSTDTQYF.